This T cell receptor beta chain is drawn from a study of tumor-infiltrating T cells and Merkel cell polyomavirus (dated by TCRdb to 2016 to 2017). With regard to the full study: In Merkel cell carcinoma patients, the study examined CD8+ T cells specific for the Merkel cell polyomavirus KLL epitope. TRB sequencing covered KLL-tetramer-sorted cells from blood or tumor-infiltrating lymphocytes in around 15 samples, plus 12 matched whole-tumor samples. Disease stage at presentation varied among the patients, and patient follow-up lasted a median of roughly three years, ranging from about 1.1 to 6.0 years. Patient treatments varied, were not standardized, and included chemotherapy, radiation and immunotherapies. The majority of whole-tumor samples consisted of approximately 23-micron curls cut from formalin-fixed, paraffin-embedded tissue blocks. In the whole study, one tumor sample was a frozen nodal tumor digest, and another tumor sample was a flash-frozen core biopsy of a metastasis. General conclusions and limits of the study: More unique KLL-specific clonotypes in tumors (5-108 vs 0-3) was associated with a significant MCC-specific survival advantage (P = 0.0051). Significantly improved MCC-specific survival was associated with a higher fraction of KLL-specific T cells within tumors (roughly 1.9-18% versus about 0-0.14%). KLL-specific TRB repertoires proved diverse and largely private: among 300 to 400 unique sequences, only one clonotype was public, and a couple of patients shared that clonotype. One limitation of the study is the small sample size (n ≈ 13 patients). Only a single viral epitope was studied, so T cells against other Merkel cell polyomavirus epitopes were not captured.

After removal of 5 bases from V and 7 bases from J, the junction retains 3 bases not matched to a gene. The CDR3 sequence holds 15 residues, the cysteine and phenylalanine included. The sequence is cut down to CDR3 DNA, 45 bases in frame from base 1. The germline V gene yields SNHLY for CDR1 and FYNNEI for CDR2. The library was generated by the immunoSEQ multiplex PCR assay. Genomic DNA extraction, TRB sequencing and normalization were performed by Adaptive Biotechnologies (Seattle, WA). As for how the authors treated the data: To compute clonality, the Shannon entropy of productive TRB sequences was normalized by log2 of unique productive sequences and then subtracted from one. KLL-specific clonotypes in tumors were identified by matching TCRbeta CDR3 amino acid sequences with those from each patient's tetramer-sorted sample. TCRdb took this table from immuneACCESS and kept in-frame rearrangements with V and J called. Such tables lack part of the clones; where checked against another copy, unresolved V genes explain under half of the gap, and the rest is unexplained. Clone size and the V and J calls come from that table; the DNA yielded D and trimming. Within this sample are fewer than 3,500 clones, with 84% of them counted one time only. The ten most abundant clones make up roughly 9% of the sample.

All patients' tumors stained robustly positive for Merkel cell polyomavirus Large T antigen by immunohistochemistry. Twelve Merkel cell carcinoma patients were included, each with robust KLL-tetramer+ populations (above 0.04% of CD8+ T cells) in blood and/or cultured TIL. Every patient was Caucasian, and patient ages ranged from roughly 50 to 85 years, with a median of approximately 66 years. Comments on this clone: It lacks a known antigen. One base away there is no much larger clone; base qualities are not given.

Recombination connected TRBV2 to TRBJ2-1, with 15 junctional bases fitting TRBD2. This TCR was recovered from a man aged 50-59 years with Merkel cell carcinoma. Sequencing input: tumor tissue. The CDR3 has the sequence CASSIGLAGGNEQFF. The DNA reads TGTGCCAGCAGTATCGGACTAGCGGGGGGGAATGAGCAGTTCTTC.